A single sample gave rise to the 6 T cell receptor beta chains below, sequenced in a study of radiotherapy plus CTLA-4 blockade in lung cancer. Sequencing used immunoSEQ multiplex PCR; TCRdb keeps in-frame clones, though not all of them. The repertoire holds around 82,000 clones, about 80% seen once, with approximately 0.79% in the top ten. This specimen consisted of peripheral blood, obtained from a patient treated with radiotherapy plus ipilimumab. Source of these receptors: a human donor with non-small cell lung cancer who had stable disease on radiotherapy plus ipilimumab.

This chain joins TRBV7-9 and TRBJ1-2; weak D call: TRBD1 (5 bases). The CDR3 sequence is 15 residues long. Trimming stripped 5 bases from V and 4 bases from J, with 17 bases between. Germline V gene sequence: CDR1 SEHNR, CDR2 FQNEAQ (reference sequence). The CDR3 reads CASSRDVVTGYGYTF. CDR3 sequence (DNA): TGTGCCAGCAGCCGGGACGTCGTAACGGGCTATGGCTACACCTTC.

The chain carries TRBV5-6 and TRBJ2-5; 10 positions agree with TRBD2. The J call may be incorrect, as the DNA end agrees better with TRBJ2-7. The germline V gene encodes CDR1 SGHDT and CDR2 YYEEEE. The CDR3 covers 19 residues. The DNA of the CDR3 is TGTGCCAGCAGCTTCTGGGTGGGACTAGCGACCCCAAGCTCCTACGAGCAGTACTTC. Residues: CASSFWVGLATPSSYEQYF.

The chain is built from TRBV10-3 and TRBJ2-7; TRBD1 matches at 10 bases. Germline V gives CDR1 ENHRY, CDR2 SYGVKD. Trimming removed 2 bases from V and 4 bases from J; junction bases left unmatched: 5. This CDR3 is 15 amino acids long. The CDR3 sequence is CAISEPDRGNYEQYF. The CDR3 DNA is TGTGCCATCAGTGAGCCGGACAGGGGGAATTACGAGCAGTACTTC.

CDR3 sequence: CASSRETGGQDTQYF. CDR3 bases: TGTGCCAGCAGCCGAGAGACGGGGGGGCAAGATACGCAGTATTTT. The chain links TRBV4-2 to TRBJ2-3, with 8 positions matching TRBD2. Trimming removed 4 bases from V and 5 bases from J; junction bases left unmatched: 8. This CDR3 comprises 15 residues. Germline V gene data show CDR1 as LGHNA and CDR2 as YNFKEQ.

The genes are TRBV5-1 and TRBJ2-2; D call uncertain. CDR1 is SGHRS, CDR2 YFSETQ, per germline. Trimming removed 4 bases at V and 0 bases at J, with 10 bases between. CDR3 length: 15 amino acids. CDR3 coding DNA: TGCGCCAGCAGCCCGGACGTAGCGAACACCGGGGAGCTGTTTTTT. Residues: CASSPDVANTGELFF.

This clone was found once. The rearrangement uses TRBV6-1 and TRBJ2-7; 7 nucleotides line up with TRBD1. CDR1 is MNHNS and CDR2 is SASEGT in the germline V gene. This CDR3 has 13 residues. J was trimmed by 5 bases and V by 9 bases; bases with no gene match: 10. Here the CDR3 reads CASRIDRDHEQYF. The CDR3 coding sequence is TGTGCCAGTAGAATAGACAGGGACCACGAGCAGTACTTC.